This passage covers 24 T cell receptor beta chains from one sample sequenced in a study of human T cells and chemical hapten exposure. The time point is: patch test 2, 6 weeks after DPC sensitization. The treatment: therapeutic diphenylcyclopropenone sensitization with weekly scalp DPC. TCRdb processed the RACE reads anew with MiXCR; each CDR3 protein has one entry. The repertoire holds tens of thousands of distinct CDR3 sequences, with over 6.5% as singletons. The material sequenced was whole blood, taken in connection with sensitization to the hapten diphenylcyclopropenone (DPC). The origin of the receptors is a woman aged 50 to 65 with alopecia areata. Some clones in this sample may be carry-over from other donors' samples.

This clonotype showed up many times. The rearrangement links TRBV6-2 or TRBV6-3 to TRBJ2-3, with D possibly TRBD2 on 6 matching bases. CDR1 and CDR2 from the germline V gene are MNHEY and SVGEGT. The V and J ends lost 6 bases and 2 bases respectively, with 21 bases between them. This CDR3 comprises 17 residues. The CDR3, as DNA: TGTGCCAGCAGCCAGAGAGCCCGGACTACCGTCACAGATACGCAGTATTTT. Protein: CASSQRARTTVTDTQYF.

This clonotype was seen only a few times. The gene calls are TRBV6-1 and TRBJ2-3, with D hard to call. Per germline, CDR1 MNHNS and CDR2 SASEGT. This CDR3 comprises 15 residues. V lost 2 bases and J lost 2, with 11 bases in between. CDR3 in amino acids: CASSELGLNTDTQYF. CDR3 in DNA: TGTGCCAGCAGTGAACTTGGGCTCAACACAGATACGCAGTATTTT.

This clonotype appeared many times. J is TRBJ1-1 and V is TRBV29-1; weak D call: TRBD1 (6 bases). Trimming removed 5 bases from V and 0 bases from J, with 7 bases in between. CDR1 is SQVTM, CDR2 ANQGSEA, per germline. This CDR3 contains 12 residues. In nucleotides, the CDR3 is TGCAGCGTTCGGACAGTGAACACTGAAGCTTTCTTT. This gives the protein CSVRTVNTEAFF.

J is TRBJ2-3 and V is TRBV2; a possible D gene is TRBD1 (6 bases). Deletions cut 3 bases from V and 2 bases from J, with 9 bases between. This CDR3 has 14 amino acids. CDR1 is SNHLY and CDR2 is FYNNEI in the germline V gene. In nucleotides, the CDR3 is TGTGCCAGCAGTGACAGGGGCCCCACAGATACGCAGTATTTT. It codes for CASSDRGPTDTQYF. Full variable domain (rest looked up from reference TRBV2 and TRBJ2-3): EPEVTQTPSHQVTQMGQEVILRCVPISNHLYFYWYRQILGQKVEFLVSFYNNEISEKSEIFDDQFSVERPDGSNFTLKIRSTKLEDSAMYFCASSDRGPTDTQYFGPGTRLTVL.

This clonotype was observed a handful of times. The chain is built from TRBV21-1 and TRBJ1-6; the D call of TRBD1 is as the table states it, not checked on the DNA. TRBV21-1 is recorded as a pseudogene. The CDR3 has 15 amino acids. The chain's CDR3 is CASSARGNHNSPLHF. The CDR3 coding sequence is TGTGCCAGCAGCGCGAGGGGGAACCATAATTCACCCCTCCACTTT.

This clonotype has a count of ten or more. The chain couples TRBV7-2 to TRBJ2-7, with TRBD2 matching 7 bases. Germline loops: CDR1 SGHTA, CDR2 FQGNSA. Trimming took 5 bases from V and 7 from J; bases not matched to a gene: 20. The CDR3 loop spans 17 amino acids. CDR3 residues: CASSPHPPSGSTGEQYF. CDR3 sequence (DNA): TGTGCCAGCAGCCCACACCCGCCTAGCGGATCTACGGGGGAGCAGTACTTC.

This clonotype was seen a few times. The gene calls are TRBV13 and TRBJ2-7; the D gene is possibly TRBD2 (5 bases). Trimming removed 0 bases from V and 7 bases from J, with 13 bases in between. The CDR3 sequence is 14 residues long. Germline-derived CDR1 and CDR2 are PRHDT and FYEKMQ (reference sequence). CDR3 nucleotide sequence: TGTGCCAGCAGCTTAGGTACGGGAATCAGGGAGCAGTACTTC. This encodes CASSLGTGIREQYF.

This clonotype was seen more than once but under ten times. The chain has TRBV5-1 and TRBJ1-1; 9 nucleotides align to TRBD1. The CDR3 covers 15 residues. Trimming cost V 4 bases and J 5 bases; bases outside gene matches: 9. Germline loops: CDR1 SGHRS, CDR2 YFSETQ. The CDR3, as DNA: TGCGCCAGCAGCCCTCCCCTCGGACAGGGGACTGAAGCTTTCTTT. Encoded protein: CASSPPLGQGTEAFF.

This clonotype appeared many times. J is TRBJ2-2 and V is TRBV5-1; D gene uncertain. Trimming took off 6 bases at V and 5 bases at J, with 11 bases between the two ends. The CDR3 contains 13 residues. Per the germline V gene, CDR1 is SGHRS and CDR2 is YFSETQ. CDR3 nucleotide sequence: TGCGCCAGCACCGATTCACTGACCGGGGAGCTGTTTTTT. It specifies CASTDSLTGELFF.

CDR3 sequence reads: CASSPKPAGNVLTF. CDR3 bases: TGTGCCAGCAGCCCCAAGCCGGCTGGCAACGTCCTGACTTTC. This rearrangement joins TRBV3-1 to TRBJ2-6; D gene ambiguous. V was shortened by 4 bases and J by 9 bases, with 13 bases between the two germline ends. The CDR3 has 14 residues. In germline, CDR1 is LGHDT, CDR2 YNNKEL (reference sequence).

The sample holds many counts of this clonotype. This chain connects TRBV7-2 to TRBJ1-4; D perhaps matches TRBD1 (5 bases). This CDR3 spans 15 amino acids. V was clipped by 5 bases and J by 2 bases, with 12 bases between them. Germline values: CDR1 SGHTA, CDR2 FQGNSA. The CDR3, as DNA: TGTGCCAGCAGCCCATCAGGGACCACTAATGAAAAACTGTTTTTT. Amino acid sequence: CASSPSGTTNEKLFF.

This clonotype has at least ten counts. The chain is built from TRBV30 and TRBJ1-1; TRBD1 agrees at 7 bases. This CDR3 is 13 amino acids long. V gave up 5 bases and J gave up 3 bases; unmatched junction bases: 6. CDR1 and CDR2 from the germline V gene are GTSNPN and SVGIG (reference sequence). CDR3 in DNA: TGTGCCTGGTCCCCCAGGGGGGACACTGAAGCTTTCTTT. Encoded protein: CAWSPRGDTEAFF.

The sample holds a few counts of this clonotype. The chain is built from TRBV12-3 or TRBV12-4 and TRBJ1-3, with D uncertain. The length of the CDR3 is 14 residues. V was shortened by 6 bases and J by 4 bases, with 13 bases between the two germline ends. The CDR3 sequence is CASSQWGVGNTIYF. In nucleotides, the CDR3 is TGTGCCAGCAGCCAGTGGGGAGTAGGAAACACCATATATTTT.

This clonotype was counted between two and nine times. The V gene is TRBV29-1, the J gene TRBJ2-1, with D possibly called TRBD1 or TRBD2 (5 bases each). The CDR3 covers 14 residues. Trimming took 6 bases from V and 6 from J, leaving 18 bases between them. Germline V gives CDR1 SQVTM, CDR2 ANQGSEA. The CDR3 reads CSVEGLRVGNEQFF. CDR3 nucleotides: TGCAGCGTCGAGGGGCTAAGGGTTGGCAATGAGCAGTTCTTC.

J is TRBJ2-7 and V is TRBV6-5, with a possible D match to TRBD1 (6 bases). Trimming removed 0 bases from V and 1 base from J, with 16 bases in between. Germline V gene lookup returns CDR1 MNHEY and CDR2 SVGAGI. The CDR3 extends over 17 amino acids. CDR3 coding DNA: TGTGCCAGCAGTTACTCGAGTACAGGGTTCGGGTCCTACGAGCAGTACTTC. It yields the protein CASSYSSTGFGSYEQYF.

This clonotype was detected many times. This chain uses TRBV7-3 with TRBJ2-5; 8 bases line up with TRBD2. CDR1 and CDR2 (germline): SGHTA, FQGTGA. V was clipped by 2 bases and J by 5 bases; unmatched bases: 10. This CDR3 has 16 residues. The CDR3 region is CASSLSSSGGTETQYF. The CDR3 nucleotides read TGTGCCAGCAGCTTATCGAGCAGCGGGGGTACGGAGACCCAGTACTTC.

This clonotype was seen repeatedly, ten times or more. The chain uses TRBV29-1 and TRBJ1-2, with a possible D match to TRBD1 (6 bases). Trimming left V 4 bases short and J 4 bases short, with 13 bases between. Germline lookup yields CDR1 SQVTM and CDR2 ANQGSEA. This CDR3 has 13 residues. The DNA of the CDR3 is TGCAGCGTTGTACAGGGAAGCGCCTATGGCTACACCTTC. Its protein product is CSVVQGSAYGYTF.

The sample holds many counts of this clonotype. The chain is built from TRBV30 and TRBJ1-1; TRBD1 matches 9 bases. Trimming cost V 3 bases and J 1 base; bases outside gene matches: 0. The CDR3 covers 13 residues. Germline CDR1 and CDR2: GTSNPN and SVGIG (reference sequence). CDR3 in amino acids: CAWRGQGNTEAFF. The CDR3 DNA reads TGTGCCTGGAGGGGACAGGGGAACACTGAAGCTTTCTTT.

The V and J genes are TRBV11-2 and TRBJ2-7; possible D gene TRBD2, 6 bases. This CDR3 is 15 amino acids long. V lost 5 bases and J 0 bases, leaving 14 bases between the germline ends. In germline, CDR1 is SGHAT, CDR2 FQNNGV. The CDR3 loop reads CASSPGGISSYEQYF. The DNA of the CDR3 is TGTGCCAGCAGCCCCGGAGGGATAAGCTCCTACGAGCAGTACTTC. Filled out from reference TRBV11-2 and TRBJ2-7, the complete variable domain reads EAGVAQSPRYKIIEKRQSVAFWCNPISGHATLYWYQQILGQGPKLLIQFQNNGVVDDSQLPKDRFSAERLKGVDSTLKIQPAKLEDSAVYLCASSPGGISSYEQYFGPGTRLTVT.

Many counts were recorded for this clonotype. The rearrangement uses TRBV20-1 and TRBJ2-7; 10 bases match TRBD1. The CDR3 is 14 residues long. The germline V gene has CDR1 DFQATT and CDR2 SNEGSKA (reference sequence). V lost 4 bases to trimming and J lost 4 bases; unmatched junction nucleotides: 7. CDR3 amino acids: CSAIGTGEGYEQYF. CDR3 in DNA: TGCAGTGCTATCGGGACAGGGGAGGGGTACGAGCAGTACTTC.

The sample holds one count of this clonotype. V is TRBV5-1 and J is TRBJ2-2; D is perhaps TRBD1 (5 bases). Per the germline V gene, CDR1 is SGHRS and CDR2 is YFSETQ. The CDR3 has 14 residues. Trimming cost V 5 bases and J 3 bases, with 11 bases left between them. The CDR3 coding sequence is TGCGCCAGCAGGCAGGGAACGCACACCGGGGAGCTGTTTTTT. Translated: CASRQGTHTGELFF.

This chain uses TRBV12-3 or TRBV12-4 with TRBJ1-5; possibly TRBD1 for D (6 bases). CDR3 size: 15 residues. With 6 bases removed from V and 7 bases from J, the gap between germline ends came to 19 bases. The DNA for the CDR3 is TGTGCCAGCAGCCAGTGGAGGGATGGGGGCCAGCCCCAGCATTTT. Translation: CASSQWRDGGQPQHF.

J is TRBJ2-5 and V is TRBV10-3, with 10 bases that match TRBD1. Losses at the gene ends were 3 bases for V and 1 base for J; bases not matched to a gene: 5. The CDR3 sequence is 16 residues long. Germline CDR1 ENHRY, CDR2 SYGVKD. The CDR3 spells CAISDPDRGIQETQYF. The DNA of the CDR3 is TGTGCCATCAGTGATCCGGACAGGGGGATCCAAGAGACCCAGTACTTC.

This clonotype was detected ten times or more. The chain is built from TRBV5-5 and TRBJ2-3; D is unclear. Between the trimmed V and J ends, which lost 1 base and 1 base, there was a span of 4 bases. CDR1 and CDR2 (germline): SGHKS, YYEKEE (reference sequence). The CDR3 sequence is 13 residues long. CDR3 residues: CASSLSGTDTQYF. In nucleotides, the CDR3 is TGTGCCAGCAGCTTGTCCGGCACAGATACGCAGTATTTT.